This is a list of T cell receptor beta chains from one sample in a study of blood T cell repertoires in COVID-19. Some clones are missing from TCRdb's copy, which holds only in-frame ones; the method was immunoSEQ multiplex PCR. Of some 42,000 clones listed, 85% to 90% were seen once; the top ten hold around 2.9%. The sequencing sample was made of peripheral blood. The receptors here all came from a man aged 50 to 60 with active COVID-19. Each CDR3 is given with its conserved first and last residue. The order of the fields is J gene, V gene, clone size, D gene, CDR3 DNA, CDR3 protein. The D gene is left open where the match is weak. Part of the rows lack a size; the others show once, few, many or a class for expanded clones.

TRBJ1-1	TRBV10-3	NA	NA	TGTGCCATCGCCGGTACGACAGCCACTGAAGCTTTCTTT	CAIAGTTATEAFF
TRBJ2-2	TRBV6-4	NA	NA	TGTGCCAGCAGCCCCGGACAGGAGGGCACCGGGGAGCTGTTTTTT	CASSPGQEGTGELFF
TRBJ1-1	TRBV7-3	NA	TRBD1	TGTGCCAGCAGCAGCGACAGGGCCACTGAAGCTTTCTTT	CASSSDRATEAFF
TRBJ2-1	TRBV6-5	NA	NA	TGTGCCAGCAGCGAGCAGGGGTTTCTGCAGTTCTTC	CASSEQGFLQFF
TRBJ1-4	TRBV12-3/TRBV12-4	NA	TRBD1	TGTGCCAGCAGTTCAGGGGGATCCGAAAAACTGTTTTTT	CASSSGGSEKLFF
TRBJ2-1	TRBV14	once	NA	TGTGCCAGCAGCCAAGCCGAGGGTTGGGGTAAGGATGAGCAGTTCTTC	CASSQAEGWGKDEQFF
TRBJ2-7	TRBV5-6	once	TRBD1	TGTGCCAGCAGCTTCTGGGACAGGGAAAGCGAGCAGTACTTC	CASSFWDRESEQYF
TRBJ1-1	TRBV5-1	NA	TRBD1	TGCGCCAGCAGCTTTACCGGGACAGGGGAGGGAAGAACTGAAGCTTTCTTT	CASSFTGTGEGRTEAFF
TRBJ2-2	TRBV25-1	NA	TRBD2	TGTGCCAGCAGTGAACGGGGAGGGACCGGGGAGCTGTTTTTT	CASSERGGTGELFF
TRBJ1-3	TRBV9	NA	TRBD1	TGTGCCAGCAGCGTAGGTGCAGGGGGCTACTCTGGAAACACCATATATTTT	CASSVGAGGYSGNTIYF
TRBJ2-6	TRBV10-3	NA	NA	TGTGCCACCACTGGGGCCAACGTCCTGACTTTC	CATTGANVLTF
TRBJ1-2	TRBV30	NA	TRBD1	TGTGCCTGGAGTGGGACAGGGGGTAGAGGCCCCTATGGCTACACCTTC	CAWSGTGGRGPYGYTF
TRBJ2-7	TRBV7-2	NA	NA	TGTGCCAGCAGCTTTTCTCAGGGCCCCTACGAGCAGTACTTC	CASSFSQGPYEQYF
TRBJ2-4	TRBV21-1	NA	NA	TGTGCCAGCAGCAAGGCCATTGAAGGGGCAGACCTCACCGCTACGCACATTCAGTACTTC	CASSKAIEGADLTATHIQYF
TRBJ1-3	TRBV5-1	NA	TRBD1	TGCGCCAGCAGCCCTGGGACAGCCAGAAACACCATATATTTT	CASSPGTARNTIYF
TRBJ2-4	TRBV4-1	once	NA	TGCGCCAGCAGCCCAGGGGCTACCCGAGCCAAAAACATTCAGTACTTC	CASSPGATRAKNIQYF
TRBJ2-5	TRBV7-9	NA	NA	TGTGCCAGCAGCCTAAGGGGTAGAGAGACCCAGTACTTC	CASSLRGRETQYF
TRBJ2-1	TRBV6-1	NA	TRBD1	TGTGCCAGCAGTGAATGGGGGACAGGGCTCTACAATGAGCAGTTCTTC	CASSEWGTGLYNEQFF
TRBJ1-3	TRBV2	NA	TRBD1	TGTGCCAGCAGTGAATGGACAGGGATTACCACCATATATTTT	CASSEWTGITTIYF
TRBJ2-1	TRBV4-2	NA	TRBD2	TGTGCCAGCAGCCTAACTCTAGCGGGGGGGCCGGATGAGCAGTTCTTC	CASSLTLAGGPDEQFF
TRBJ1-2	TRBV5-1	once	TRBD1	TGCGCCAGCAGCTCGACAGGGGCCAACTATGGCTACACCTTC	CASSSTGANYGYTF
TRBJ1-1	TRBV5-4	NA	NA	TGTGCCAGCAGCTTGGGGGGGCGGACTGAAGCTTTCTTT	CASSLGGRTEAFF
TRBJ2-1	TRBV4-1	NA	TRBD2	TGCGCCAGCAGCCAAGCAACTAGCGGGGGGGTTTACAATGAGCAGTTCTTC	CASSQATSGGVYNEQFF
TRBJ1-4	TRBV5-6	NA	TRBD1	TGTGCCAGCAGCCCAGGGGGACAGAGTAATGAAAAACTGTTTTTT	CASSPGGQSNEKLFF
TRBJ1-3	TRBV30	NA	NA	TGTGCCTTAGCCGCGGGACGGTTCTCTGGAAACACCATATATTTT	CALAAGRFSGNTIYF
TRBJ1-5	TRBV7-2	NA	NA	TGTGCCAGCAGCTCCTATGGCAGGGCTGATAGCAATCAGCCCCAGCATTTT	CASSSYGRADSNQPQHF
TRBJ2-3	TRBV10-3	NA	TRBD1	TGTGCCATACAGGGGGCTTTAGTAGATACGCAGTATTTT	CAIQGALVDTQYF
TRBJ1-2	TRBV19	NA	TRBD1	TGTGCCAGTAGTATACAGGGGGCTGAAGCAGGCTACACCTTC	CASSIQGAEAGYTF
TRBJ1-1	TRBV18	NA	TRBD1	TGTGCCAGCTCACCCCGACAGGGTGACACTGAAGCTTTCTTT	CASSPRQGDTEAFF
TRBJ2-3	TRBV5-1	NA	TRBD2	TGCGCCAGCAGCCCCGCTAGCGGTTTGAGCACAGATACGCAGTATTTT	CASSPASGLSTDTQYF
TRBJ2-5	TRBV11-1	NA	NA	TGTGCCAGCAGCTTGGGGGGTGCTGGGGAGACCCAGTACTTC	CASSLGGAGETQYF
TRBJ2-5	TRBV5-4	NA	TRBD1	TGTGCCAGCAGCCTTACAGGGGTTGGAGAGACCCAGTACTTC	CASSLTGVGETQYF
TRBJ2-1	TRBV5-1	once	TRBD1	TGCGCCAGCAGCTTAAGCCGGGGACAGGGATTCCGGCCCAATGAGCAGTTCTTC	CASSLSRGQGFRPNEQFF
TRBJ2-5	TRBV12-2	NA	NA	TGTGCAAGTCACATACAGGGGGACTTAAGGACCGGCGGGGAGACCCAGTACTTC	CASHIQGDLRTGGETQYF
TRBJ1-5	TRBV11-2	few	NA	TGTGCCAGCAGCTTAGGTCTCAGGGGTGCCGGGCAGCCCCAGCATTTT	CASSLGLRGAGQPQHF
TRBJ1-5	TRBV29-1	NA	NA	TGCAGCGTCCAGGTATCCCCTAATCAGCCCCAGCATTTT	CSVQVSPNQPQHF
TRBJ1-5	TRBV30	NA	NA	TGTGCCTGGAGTGTAACCCGACAAGAGGGTAGCAATCAGCCCCAGCATTTT	CAWSVTRQEGSNQPQHF